Sequencing of this T cell receptor beta chain was carried out in a study of CD8 T cells in ankylosing spondylitis. Per germline, CDR1 DFQATT and CDR2 SNEGSKA (reference sequence). V was cut by 3 bases and J by 5 bases, with 14 bases left in between. CDR3 length equals 14 residues. Each CDR3 protein is one row after TCRdb ran MiXCR on the 5' RACE reads. This table holds roughly 250,000 distinct CDR3 sequences, less than 10% found once. This clonotype was recorded many times. The V gene is TRBV20-1, the J gene TRBJ1-5, with D possibly TRBD1 on 6 matching bases. This sequence originates from a male donor with ankylosing spondylitis or in good health (not recorded which). The sequenced material came from blood, either unsorted or a sorted T cell fraction (not recorded which). Here the CDR3 reads CSASRAHRDQPQHF. CDR3 bases: TGCAGTGCTAGCCGTGCCCACAGGGATCAGCCCCAGCATTTT.